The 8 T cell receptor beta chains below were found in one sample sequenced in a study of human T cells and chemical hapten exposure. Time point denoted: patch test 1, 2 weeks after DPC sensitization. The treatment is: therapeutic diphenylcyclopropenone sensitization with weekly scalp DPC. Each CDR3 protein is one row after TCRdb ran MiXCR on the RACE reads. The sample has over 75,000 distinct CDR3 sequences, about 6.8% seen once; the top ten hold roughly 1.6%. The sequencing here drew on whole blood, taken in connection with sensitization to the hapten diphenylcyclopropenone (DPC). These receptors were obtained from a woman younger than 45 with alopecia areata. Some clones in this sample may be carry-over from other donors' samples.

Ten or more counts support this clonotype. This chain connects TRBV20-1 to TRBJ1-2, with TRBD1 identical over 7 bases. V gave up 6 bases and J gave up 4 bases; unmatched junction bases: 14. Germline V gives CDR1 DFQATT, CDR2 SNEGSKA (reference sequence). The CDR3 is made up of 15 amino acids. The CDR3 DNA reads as TGCAGTGCCCCCCGAGTGGCAGGGGGAGCCTATGGCTACACCTTC. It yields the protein CSAPRVAGGAYGYTF.

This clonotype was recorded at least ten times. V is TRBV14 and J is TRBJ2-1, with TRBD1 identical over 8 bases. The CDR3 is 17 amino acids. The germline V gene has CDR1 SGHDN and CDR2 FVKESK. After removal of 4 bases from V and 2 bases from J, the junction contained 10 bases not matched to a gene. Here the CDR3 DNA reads TGTGCCAGCAGCCCCTTGTACGGGACAGGTCCCTACAATGAGCAGTTCTTC. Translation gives CASSPLYGTGPYNEQFF.

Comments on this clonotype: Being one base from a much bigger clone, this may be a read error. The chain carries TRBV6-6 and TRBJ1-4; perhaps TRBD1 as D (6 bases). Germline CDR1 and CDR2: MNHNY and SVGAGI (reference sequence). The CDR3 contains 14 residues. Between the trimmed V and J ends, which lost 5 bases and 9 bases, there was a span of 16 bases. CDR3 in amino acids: CASSPVGQRQKLFF. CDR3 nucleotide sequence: TGTGCCAGCAGTCCTGTCGGACAGAGACAAAAACTGTTTTTT.

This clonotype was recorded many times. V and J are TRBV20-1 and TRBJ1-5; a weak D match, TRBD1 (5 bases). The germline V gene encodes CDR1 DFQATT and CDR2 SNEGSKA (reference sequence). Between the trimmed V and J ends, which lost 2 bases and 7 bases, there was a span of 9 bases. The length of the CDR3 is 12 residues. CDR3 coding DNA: TGCAGTGCTAGACCAGGGCAACAGCCCCAGCATTTT. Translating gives CSARPGQQPQHF.

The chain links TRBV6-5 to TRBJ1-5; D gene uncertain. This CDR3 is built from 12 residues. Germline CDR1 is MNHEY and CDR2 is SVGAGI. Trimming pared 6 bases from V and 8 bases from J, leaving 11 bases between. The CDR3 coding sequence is TGTGCCAGCAGGTTTAAGCTTAAGCCCCAGCATTTT. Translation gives CASRFKLKPQHF.

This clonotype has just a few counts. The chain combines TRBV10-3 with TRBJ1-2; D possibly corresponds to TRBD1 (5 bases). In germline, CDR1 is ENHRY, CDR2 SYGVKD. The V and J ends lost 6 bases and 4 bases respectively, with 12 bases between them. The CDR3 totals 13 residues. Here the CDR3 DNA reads TGTGCCATCAGCGGGGGAACGGTCTATGGCTACACCTTC. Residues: CAISGGTVYGYTF.

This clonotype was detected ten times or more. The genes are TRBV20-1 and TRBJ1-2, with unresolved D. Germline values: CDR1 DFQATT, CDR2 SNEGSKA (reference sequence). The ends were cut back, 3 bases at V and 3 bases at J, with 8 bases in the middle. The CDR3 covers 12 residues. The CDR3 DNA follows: TGCAGTGCTAGGAGCCAGGACTATGGCTACACCTTC. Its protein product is CSARSQDYGYTF.

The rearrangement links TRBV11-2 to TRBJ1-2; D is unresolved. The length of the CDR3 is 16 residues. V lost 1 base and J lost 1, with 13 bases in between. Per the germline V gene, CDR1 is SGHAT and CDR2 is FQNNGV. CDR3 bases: TGTGCCAGCAGCTTAGGACGACATGTCGGTAACTATGGCTACACCTTC. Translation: CASSLGRHVGNYGYTF.